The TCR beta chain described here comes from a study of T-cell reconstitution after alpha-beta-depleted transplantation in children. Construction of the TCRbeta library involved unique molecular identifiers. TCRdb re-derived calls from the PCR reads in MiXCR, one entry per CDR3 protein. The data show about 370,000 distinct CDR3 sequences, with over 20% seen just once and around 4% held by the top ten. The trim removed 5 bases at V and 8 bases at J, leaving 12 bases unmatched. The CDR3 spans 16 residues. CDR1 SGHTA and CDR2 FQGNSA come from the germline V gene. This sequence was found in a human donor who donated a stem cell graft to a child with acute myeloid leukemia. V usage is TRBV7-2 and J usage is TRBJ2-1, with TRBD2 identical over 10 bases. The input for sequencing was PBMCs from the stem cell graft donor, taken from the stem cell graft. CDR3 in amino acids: CASSLTLLAGGHEQFF. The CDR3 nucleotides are TGTGCCAGCAGCCTAACCCTGTTAGCGGGAGGACATGAGCAGTTCTTC. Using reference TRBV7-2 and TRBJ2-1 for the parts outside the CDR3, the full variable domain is GAGVSQSPSNKVTEKGKDVELRCDPISGHTALYWYRQSLGQGLEFLIYFQGNSAPDKSGLPSDRFSAERTGGSVSTLTIQRTQQEDSAVYLCASSLTLLAGGHEQFFGPGTRLTVL.